What follows are 6 T cell receptor beta chains derived from one specimen sequenced in a study of response to subunit inactivated influenza vaccine. MiXCR, run by TCRdb on the RT-PCR reads, gives a single entry per CDR3 protein. The sample holds around 600,000 distinct CDR3 sequences, about 10% seen once. A further study also used this sample, focusing on T cells expressing NK-cell markers. That work adds: 5'RACE template switching with UMIs generated TCR beta cDNA.

The source material was PBMCs from blood, sampled on the day of vaccination. The receptors derive from a man aged 50 to 59 who received an inactivated influenza vaccine.

The J gene is TRBJ2-7, the V gene TRBV5-1; TRBD2 matches 9 bases. The V gene's germline CDR1 is SGHRS and CDR2 YFSETQ. The CDR3 has 15 amino acids. Germline trimming cut 4 bases from V and 3 bases from J; bases unmatched to any gene: 8. The CDR3 DNA follows: TGCGCCAGCAGCCGAGAAATAGCGGGAGTCTACGAGCAGTACTTC. Translating it yields CASSREIAGVYEQYF.

This clonotype showed up many times. The chain has TRBV4-1 and TRBJ2-1, with 8 bases that match TRBD2. Germline CDR1 MGHRA, CDR2 YSYEKL. Trimming took 3 bases from V and 8 from J; bases not matched to a gene: 12. CDR3 length equals 16 residues. This chain's CDR3 is CASSQTPTSAGDEQFF. In DNA form, the CDR3 reads TGCGCCAGCAGCCAGACACCGACTAGCGCCGGGGATGAGCAGTTCTTC.

The V gene is TRBV28, the J gene TRBJ2-5, with 8 bases fitting TRBD2. With V trimmed by 3 bases and J by 4 bases, 7 bases remained unmatched. Germline V gene sequence: CDR1 MDHEN, CDR2 SYDVKM. This CDR3 comprises 15 residues. The CDR3 DNA reads TGTGCCAGCAGTTTCATTGTACGGGGGGGAGAGACCCAGTACTTC. It is translated as CASSFIVRGGETQYF.

The sample holds a few counts of this clonotype. The chain carries TRBV5-1 and TRBJ2-2; D call uncertain. V lost 0 bases and J 1 base, leaving 7 bases between the germline ends. Germline loops: CDR1 SGHRS, CDR2 YFSETQ. This CDR3 has 15 residues. In DNA form, the CDR3 reads TGCGCCAGCAGCTTGGCCAGTCTGAACACCGGGGAGCTGTTTTTT. Encoded protein: CASSLASLNTGELFF.

This clonotype was seen a few times. The J gene is TRBJ1-6, the V gene TRBV6-1; TRBD1 aligns across 7 bases. V lost 0 bases and J lost 9; bases outside the gene matches: 2. CDR1 and CDR2 (germline): MNHNS, SASEGT. The CDR3 has 14 residues. CDR3 in DNA: TGTGCCAGCAGTGAAGCGAGGGGGCTTTCACCCCTCCACTTT. This sequence encodes CASSEARGLSPLHF.

The sample holds a few counts of this clonotype. The rearrangement joins TRBV13 to TRBJ2-7; D tentatively reads TRBD1 or TRBD2 (5 bases each). The CDR3 contains 16 residues. Trimming took 2 bases from V and 2 from J, leaving 16 bases between them. CDR1 and CDR2 from the germline V gene are PRHDT and FYEKMQ (reference sequence). DNA of the CDR3: TGTGCCAGCAGCTTACAGGGCAGGGAGAATGCCTACGAGCAGTACTTC. It specifies CASSLQGRENAYEQYF.